What follows are 3 T cell receptor beta chains derived from one specimen sequenced in a study of beta chain features in type 1 diabetes (dated by TCRdb to between 2017 and 2018). Results the study describes overall, beyond this receptor: A moderate but significant shortening of TCRB CDR3 length was observed in type 1 diabetes patients in all four CD4+ subsets.

Preparation of the library involved the immunoSEQ multiplex PCR assay. The entire isolated RNA was reverse transcribed using the High Capacity cDNA Reverse Transcription Kit, and thus expressed TCRB transcripts were sequenced. Sourced from immuneACCESS, this table was stored by TCRdb with only in-frame sequences that have V and J called. A share of the clones is absent; for the studies checked, an unresolved V gene accounts for under half, and the remainder has no known explanation. Here the sample has more than 250,000 clones; roughly 20% occur a single time. Clones ranked in the top ten supply 0.028% of the sample. The antigens these receptors bind are not known. Sequencing was carried out using naive CD4+ T cells from blood. The sample's cell subset or site, from its label and the paper: true naive CD4+ T cells. The receptors stem from a middle-aged woman with type 1 diabetes.

The chain uses TRBV4-2 and TRBJ1-6, with 8 bases lining up with TRBD1. The V segment lost 5 bases and the J segment 10 bases; nucleotides outside the gene matches: 13. This CDR3 is 16 amino acids long. The germline V gene has CDR1 LGHNA and CDR2 YNFKEQ. DNA for the CDR3: TGTGCCAGCAGCGAACTCCCGACAGGGGAGGGCTCACCCCTCCACTTT. Its translation: CASSELPTGEGSPLHF.

The chain joins TRBV7-2 to TRBJ2-7, with D unclear. CDR1 and CDR2 (germline): SGHTA, FQGNSA. Trimming shortened V by 5 bases and J by 1 base, and 9 bases separated the two germline ends. The CDR3 runs 13 residues. The CDR3 loop reads CASSMGPSYEQYF. CDR3 DNA: TGTGCCAGCAGCATGGGCCCTTCCTACGAGCAGTACTTC.

This rearrangement joins TRBV19 to TRBJ1-5; no reliable D call. V gave up 3 bases and J gave up 7 bases, with 10 bases separating them. From germline, CDR1 is LNHDA and CDR2 SQIVND (reference sequence). The CDR3 covers 13 residues. For the CDR3, the DNA is TGTGCCAGTAGTATTCCGAGCGGCCAGCCCCAGCATTTT. Translating gives CASSIPSGQPQHF.